These 30 T cell receptor beta chains were all obtained from the same sample, sequenced in a study of OX40 agonist ivuxolimab in advanced cancers. Measured with immunoSEQ multiplex PCR; TCRdb has only the in-frame clones, and not every one. The profile shows roughly 80,000 clones, 85% to 95% of them singletons. The sequenced sample was CD4+ or CD8+ T cells sorted from blood, obtained in a trial of the OX40 agonist ivuxolimab. The receptors were sampled from an adult with an advanced solid tumor such as melanoma, head and neck, liver or kidney cancer.

The chain employs TRBV7-9 and TRBJ1-4; D remains unclear. The CDR3 has 13 residues. The V gene lost 3 bases and the J gene lost 2 bases, with 4 bases spanning the gap. CDR1 is SEHNR, CDR2 FQNEAQ, per germline (reference sequence). The CDR3 here is CASSLVTNEKLFF. CDR3 coding DNA: TGTGCCAGCAGCTTGGTGACTAATGAAAAACTGTTTTTT.

The chain is built from TRBV6-1 and TRBJ1-2; 7 nucleotides line up with TRBD1. CDR3 size: 13 residues. The junction had 3 bases not matched to a gene; V was cut back by 6 bases and J by 2 bases. Germline V gene sequence: CDR1 MNHNS, CDR2 SASEGT. CDR3 region: CASSRDSNYGYTF. CDR3 nucleotides: TGTGCCAGCAGCCGGGACAGCAACTATGGCTACACCTTC.

V and J are TRBV28 and TRBJ2-7; D is unclear. The CDR3 loop spans 13 amino acids. V was pared by 5 bases and J by 6 bases, with 14 bases between. Germline V gene sequence: CDR1 MDHEN, CDR2 SYDVKM. CDR3 nucleotide sequence: TGTGCCAGCAGTAACTACGCTGCGGCCGAGCAGTACTTC. This encodes CASSNYAAAEQYF.

This sequence joins TRBV18 and TRBJ2-4, with 12 bases aligning to TRBD2. V was clipped by 2 bases and J by 9 bases; unmatched bases: 5. The germline V gene has CDR1 KGHSH and CDR2 LQKENI. The CDR3 has 15 residues. The CDR3 protein is CASSPASGRGGIQYF. In DNA form, the CDR3 reads TGTGCCAGCTCACCAGCTAGCGGGAGGGGTGGCATTCAGTACTTC.

This chain links TRBV18 with TRBJ2-1, with 7 bases fitting TRBD2. The CDR3 totals 15 residues. Germline trimming cut 1 base from V and 5 bases from J; bases unmatched to any gene: 5. In germline, CDR1 is KGHSH, CDR2 LQKENI. The CDR3: CASSPRGRLNNEQFF. The CDR3 DNA is TGTGCCAGCTCACCACGCGGGAGACTTAACAATGAGCAGTTCTTC.

This chain connects TRBV4-1 to TRBJ2-7; D gene ambiguous. CDR1 and CDR2 from the germline V gene are MGHRA and YSYEKL. The CDR3 contains 15 residues. Trimming removed 4 bases at V and 2 bases at J, with 15 bases between. As DNA, the CDR3 is TGCGCCAGCAGCCCCCGGGTTAGCAGTCCCTACGAGCAGTACTTC. Amino acid sequence: CASSPRVSSPYEQYF.

The genes are TRBV4-1 and TRBJ1-4; TRBD1 agrees at 10 bases. The CDR3 has 17 residues. CDR1 and CDR2 (germline): MGHRA, YSYEKL. The J segment lost 10 bases and the V segment lost 4 bases, leaving 15 bases of the junction unmatched. CDR3 in amino acids: CASSRNEQGQGEGKLFF. The CDR3 nucleotides read TGCGCCAGCAGCCGCAATGAGCAAGGACAGGGGGAGGGAAAACTGTTTTTT.

This clone came up once. The chain links TRBV30 to TRBJ2-1; D remains unclear. Trimming took off 2 bases at V and 0 bases at J, with 5 bases between the two ends. This CDR3 spans 13 amino acids. Per germline, CDR1 GTSNPN and CDR2 SVGIG (reference sequence). The CDR3 loop reads CAWSSSSYNEQFF. CDR3 coding DNA: TGTGCCTGGAGTTCGAGCTCCTACAATGAGCAGTTCTTC.

The J gene is TRBJ2-1, the V gene TRBV7-3; D is undetermined. Germline CDR1 SGHTA, CDR2 FQGTGA. The CDR3 covers 14 residues. V shed 1 base and J shed 1 base, with 5 bases lying between them. The CDR3 DNA reads TGTGCCAGCAGCTTAAGGGGATCCTACAATGAGCAGTTCTTC. Its protein product is CASSLRGSYNEQFF.

This chain connects TRBV19 to TRBJ1-3; D unclear. V was cut by 6 bases and J by 0 bases, with 15 bases left in between. CDR1 and CDR2 (germline): LNHDA, SQIVND (reference sequence). There are 16 residues in the CDR3. CDR3 in amino acids: CASSPGGRRSGNTIYF. DNA of the CDR3: TGTGCCAGTAGCCCCGGCGGGCGGCGCTCTGGAAACACCATATATTTT.

This sequence joins TRBV5-6 and TRBJ2-1; D gene uncertain. The V end lost 0 bases, the J end lost 5 bases, and 9 bases lay between the germline ends. This CDR3 is built from 14 residues. Germline lookup yields CDR1 SGHDT and CDR2 YYEEEE. The CDR3 coding sequence is TGTGCCAGCAGCTTGGCGGGTTCCAACAATGAGCAGTTCTTC. This translates into CASSLAGSNNEQFF.

The chain couples TRBV20-1 to TRBJ1-1; D gene unclear. This CDR3 has 11 residues. Trimming pared 3 bases from V and 2 bases from J, leaving 4 bases between. The germline gives CDR1 DFQATT, CDR2 SNEGSKA (reference sequence). This CDR3 is CSARKNTEAFF. In DNA, the CDR3 is TGCAGTGCTAGGAAAAACACTGAAGCTTTCTTT.

This chain links TRBV2 with TRBJ2-5; perhaps TRBD2 as D (6 bases). The length of the CDR3 is 15 residues. Germline V gene sequence: CDR1 SNHLY, CDR2 FYNNEI. Trimming removed 0 bases from V and 7 bases from J, with 15 bases in between. The CDR3 is CASSEALTSSVTQYF. The CDR3 region has the DNA TGTGCCAGCAGTGAAGCCCTTACTAGCTCCGTGACCCAGTACTTC.

V gene TRBV9 combines with J gene TRBJ1-4, with no clear D. Trimming stripped 0 bases from V and 0 bases from J, with 9 bases between. Germline CDR1 and CDR2: SGDLS and YYNGEE. This CDR3 region has 16 residues. The CDR3 reads CASSVGPGTTNEKLFF. CDR3 sequence (DNA): TGTGCCAGCAGCGTAGGTCCGGGAACAACTAATGAAAAACTGTTTTTT.

The chain employs TRBV27 and TRBJ2-7; D assignment may be TRBD1 or TRBD2 (6 bases each). V was trimmed by 4 bases and J by 3 bases, leaving 16 bases between them. Germline CDR1 MNHEY, CDR2 SMNVEV (reference sequence). This CDR3 spans 15 amino acids. This CDR3 reads CASSSTGGTLYEQYF. CDR3 sequence (DNA): TGTGCCAGCAGTTCGACAGGAGGGACCCTCTACGAGCAGTACTTC.

This clone is a singleton in its sample. This chain connects TRBV7-9 to TRBJ2-1; no definite D call. The germline gives CDR1 SEHNR, CDR2 FQNEAQ (reference sequence). The length of the CDR3 is 13 residues. V was cut by 8 bases and J by 5 bases, with 13 bases left in between. This CDR3 reads CASSFLADNEQFF. In nucleotides, the CDR3 is TGTGCCAGCTCGTTTCTTGCGGACAATGAGCAGTTCTTC.

The chain combines TRBV28 with TRBJ1-1; TRBD1 matches 7 bases. Germline lookup yields CDR1 MDHEN and CDR2 SYDVKM. The CDR3 has 14 residues. The V and J ends lost 2 bases and 7 bases, in that order; junction bases with no gene match: 7. The CDR3 region is CASSLLDRDSEAFF. The CDR3 coding sequence is TGTGCCAGCAGTTTACTCGACAGGGATAGTGAAGCTTTCTTT.

This clone was recorded a few times. The CDR3 here is CAWKRGSSYYEQYF. CDR3 coding DNA: TGTGCCTGGAAAAGGGGTTCTTCCTACTACGAGCAGTACTTC. The chain carries TRBV30 and TRBJ2-7, with D maybe TRBD1 (5 bases). CDR3 size: 14 residues. Germline assignment: CDR1 GTSNPN and CDR2 SVGIG (reference sequence). V lost 4 bases to trimming and J lost 3 bases, with 16 bases between them.

This chain joins TRBV5-6 and TRBJ1-1, with D hard to call. The CDR3 is 16 residues long. V was clipped by 3 bases and J by 2 bases, with 17 bases between them. Germline values: CDR1 SGHDT, CDR2 YYEEEE. CDR3: CASSSHAGLLNTEAFF. The CDR3 nucleotides are TGTGCCAGCAGCTCCCACGCCGGACTCTTAAACACTGAAGCTTTCTTT.

The chain combines TRBV5-1 with TRBJ1-6; no reliable D call. Germline V gene sequence: CDR1 SGHRS, CDR2 YFSETQ. Trimming cost V 0 bases and J 0 bases, with 19 bases left between them. This CDR3 comprises 20 residues. The CDR3 loop reads CASSLENPTVSSSYNSPLHF. Written as DNA, the CDR3 is TGCGCCAGCAGCTTGGAAAACCCGACCGTCTCGAGCTCCTATAATTCACCCCTCCACTTT.

The chain joins TRBV10-3 to TRBJ1-1; D perhaps matches TRBD1 (6 bases). The CDR3 totals 15 residues. CDR1 is ENHRY, CDR2 SYGVKD, per germline. V lost 1 base and J lost 4, with 13 bases in between. The CDR3 here is CAISEWGGLVTEAFF. The DNA for the CDR3 is TGTGCCATCAGTGAGTGGGGGGGGCTGGTCACTGAAGCTTTCTTT.

This clone was seen a single time. This chain links TRBV19 with TRBJ2-7; the match to TRBD2 covers 15 bases. The ends lost 5 bases at V and 3 bases at J; junction bases unmatched: 5. The germline gives CDR1 LNHDA, CDR2 SQIVND (reference sequence). CDR3 length equals 16 residues. CDR3 DNA: TGTGCCAGTAGTTCTGGACTAGCGGGAGGGAGCTACGAGCAGTACTTC. Translating gives CASSSGLAGGSYEQYF.

The chain carries TRBV15 and TRBJ2-3, with D perhaps matching TRBD2 (5 bases). Germline V gives CDR1 LNHNV, CDR2 YYDKDF (reference sequence). CDR3 length equals 16 residues. Trimming took off 3 bases at V and 1 base at J, with 14 bases between the two ends. CDR3 DNA sequence: TGTGCCACCAGCAGGGCGAGGCGGGCGGGCACAGATACGCAGTATTTT. Protein product: CATSRARRAGTDTQYF.

The CDR3 DNA is TGTGCCAGCAGCTTACAGGACAGGGTCCATGGCGCTTTCTTT. It encodes CASSLQDRVHGAFF. This rearrangement joins TRBV7-9 to TRBJ1-1, with 8 bases aligning to TRBD1. CDR3 length: 14 amino acids. Trimming removed 2 bases from V and 11 bases from J; junction bases left unmatched: 10. Germline V gives CDR1 SEHNR, CDR2 FQNEAQ (reference sequence).

Here the CDR3 reads CASSKYAGGKYNEQFF. The CDR3 nucleotides read TGTGCCAGTAGTAAATACGCGGGAGGGAAATACAATGAGCAGTTCTTC. J is TRBJ2-1 and V is TRBV19, with 9 bases fitting TRBD2. V trimming: 4 bases; J trimming: 4 bases; junction bases outside the gene matches: 8. The CDR3 has 16 residues. The germline V gene encodes CDR1 LNHDA and CDR2 SQIVND (reference sequence).

The CDR3 sequence: CASHPTGQMNTEAFF. In DNA, the CDR3 is TGTGCCAGCCACCCGACGGGACAGATGAACACTGAAGCTTTCTTT. The chain joins TRBV6-6 to TRBJ1-1, with 7 bases identical to TRBD1. Germline loops: CDR1 MNHNY, CDR2 SVGAGI (reference sequence). After removal of 8 bases from V and 0 bases from J, the junction contained 9 bases not matched to a gene. The CDR3 contains 15 residues.

This chain connects TRBV5-1 to TRBJ2-3; no definite D call. Germline CDR1 is SGHRS and CDR2 is YFSETQ. CDR3 length equals 13 residues. Trimming pared 4 bases from V and 3 bases from J, leaving 9 bases between. The CDR3 reads CASSPPRTDTQYF. The CDR3 region has the DNA TGCGCCAGCAGCCCTCCAAGGACAGATACGCAGTATTTT.

The V call is TRBV19, the J call TRBJ1-1; D ambiguous. Per the germline V gene, CDR1 is LNHDA and CDR2 is SQIVND (reference sequence). Trimming left V 6 bases short and J 2 bases short, with 13 bases between. The CDR3 consists of 14 residues. The DNA for the CDR3 is TGTGCCAGTAGGAAATGGGAGGGCAACACTGAAGCTTTCTTT. This encodes CASRKWEGNTEAFF.

The V call is TRBV5-6, the J call TRBJ1-5; D is unresolved. Trimming removed 0 bases from V and 4 bases from J, with 8 bases in between. CDR1 is SGHDT, CDR2 YYEEEE, per germline. The CDR3 totals 14 residues. CDR3 DNA sequence: TGTGCCAGCAGCTTGGGTACTACTAATCAGCCCCAGCATTTT. Protein sequence: CASSLGTTNQPQHF.

The chain joins TRBV10-3 to TRBJ2-7, with D perhaps TRBD1 (6 bases). Trimming shortened V by 11 bases and J by 2 bases, and 16 bases separated the two germline ends. This CDR3 spans 13 amino acids. Germline V gene lookup returns CDR1 ENHRY and CDR2 SYGVKD. CDR3 residues: CAARTSGAYEQYF. CDR3 sequence (DNA): TGTGCCGCCAGGACATCAGGGGCCTACGAGCAGTACTTC.